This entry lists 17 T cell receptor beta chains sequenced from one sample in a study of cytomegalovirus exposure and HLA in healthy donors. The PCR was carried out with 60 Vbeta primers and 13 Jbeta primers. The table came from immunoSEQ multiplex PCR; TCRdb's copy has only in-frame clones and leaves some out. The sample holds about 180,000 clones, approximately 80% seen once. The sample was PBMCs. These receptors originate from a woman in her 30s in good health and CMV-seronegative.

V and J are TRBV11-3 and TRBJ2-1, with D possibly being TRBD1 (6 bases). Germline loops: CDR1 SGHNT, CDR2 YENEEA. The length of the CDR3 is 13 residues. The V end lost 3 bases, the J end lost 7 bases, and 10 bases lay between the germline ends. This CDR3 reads CASSFGQRNEQFF. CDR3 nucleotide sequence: TGTGCCAGCAGCTTCGGACAGAGAAATGAGCAGTTCTTC.

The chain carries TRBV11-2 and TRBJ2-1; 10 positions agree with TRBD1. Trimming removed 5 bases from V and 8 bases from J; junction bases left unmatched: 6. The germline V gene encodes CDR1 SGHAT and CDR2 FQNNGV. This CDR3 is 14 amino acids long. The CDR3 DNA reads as TGTGCCAGCAGCCCGCCGGGACAGGGGCATGAGCAGTTCTTC. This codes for CASSPPGQGHEQFF.

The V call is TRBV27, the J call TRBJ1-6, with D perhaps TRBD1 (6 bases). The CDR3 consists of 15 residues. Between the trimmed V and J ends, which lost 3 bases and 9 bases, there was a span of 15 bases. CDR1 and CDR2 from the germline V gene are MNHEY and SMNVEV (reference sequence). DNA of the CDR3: TGTGCCAGCAGTTTTTGGGGGCGACTCTTTTCACCCCTCCACTTT. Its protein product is CASSFWGRLFSPLHF.

The CDR3 loop is CASRGGQETQYF. CDR3 nucleotides: TGTGCCAGCCGGGGGGGTCAAGAGACCCAGTACTTC. This chain links TRBV11-2 with TRBJ2-5, with 8 bases identical to TRBD2. This CDR3 contains 12 residues. With 8 bases clipped from V and 2 bases from J, the junction kept 1 base outside the gene matches. Germline CDR1 SGHAT, CDR2 FQNNGV.

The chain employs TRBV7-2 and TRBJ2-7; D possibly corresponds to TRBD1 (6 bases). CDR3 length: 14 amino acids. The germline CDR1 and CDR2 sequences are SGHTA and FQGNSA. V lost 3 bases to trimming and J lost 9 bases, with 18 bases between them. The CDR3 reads CASSLGTNSLGQYF. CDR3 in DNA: TGTGCCAGCAGCTTGGGGACAAACTCTCTAGGGCAGTACTTC.

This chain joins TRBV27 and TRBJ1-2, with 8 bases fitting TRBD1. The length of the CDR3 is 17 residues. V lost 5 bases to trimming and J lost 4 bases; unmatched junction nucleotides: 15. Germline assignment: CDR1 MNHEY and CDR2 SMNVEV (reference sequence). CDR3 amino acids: CASSPQTDRVATYGYTF. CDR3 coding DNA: TGTGCCAGCAGTCCCCAGACGGACAGGGTCGCAACCTATGGCTACACCTTC.

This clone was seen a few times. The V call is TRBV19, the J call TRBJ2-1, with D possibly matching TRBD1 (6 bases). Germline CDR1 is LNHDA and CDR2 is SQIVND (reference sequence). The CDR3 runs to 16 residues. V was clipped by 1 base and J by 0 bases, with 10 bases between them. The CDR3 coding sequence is TGTGCCAGTAGTATAGTAATAGGGGGCTCCTACAATGAGCAGTTCTTC. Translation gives CASSIVIGGSYNEQFF. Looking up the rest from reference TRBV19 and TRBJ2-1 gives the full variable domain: DGGITQSPKYLFRKEGQNVTLSCEQNLNHDAMYWYRQDPGQGLRLIYYSQIVNDFQKGDIAEGYSVSREKKESFPLTVTSAQKNPTAFYLCASSIVIGGSYNEQFFGPGTRLTVL.

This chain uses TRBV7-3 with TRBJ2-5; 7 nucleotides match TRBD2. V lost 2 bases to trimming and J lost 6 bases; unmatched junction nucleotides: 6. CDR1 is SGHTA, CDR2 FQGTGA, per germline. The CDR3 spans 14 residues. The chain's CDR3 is CASSLGGGLKTQYF. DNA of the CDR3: TGTGCCAGCAGCTTAGGGGGGGGGTTGAAGACCCAGTACTTC.

As DNA, the CDR3 is TGTGCCAGCAGCGTAGGAGGGACAGGGGGCGGAGAGACCCAGTACTTC. This translates into CASSVGGTGGGETQYF. V and J are TRBV9 and TRBJ2-5, with 12 nucleotides matching TRBD1. Trimming cost V 0 bases and J 4 bases; bases outside gene matches: 4. Per germline, CDR1 SGDLS and CDR2 YYNGEE. The CDR3 has 16 amino acids.

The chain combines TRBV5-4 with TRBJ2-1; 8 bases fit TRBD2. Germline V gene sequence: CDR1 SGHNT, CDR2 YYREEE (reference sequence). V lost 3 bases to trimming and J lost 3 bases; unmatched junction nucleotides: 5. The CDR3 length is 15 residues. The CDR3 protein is CASSWSSGNYNEQFF. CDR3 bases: TGTGCCAGCAGCTGGAGTAGCGGGAACTACAATGAGCAGTTCTTC.

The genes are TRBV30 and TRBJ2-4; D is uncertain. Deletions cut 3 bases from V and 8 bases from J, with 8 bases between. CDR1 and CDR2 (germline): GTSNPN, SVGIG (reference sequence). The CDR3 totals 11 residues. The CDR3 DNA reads TGTGCCTGGAGCCCTCGAGACATTCAGTACTTC. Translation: CAWSPRDIQYF.

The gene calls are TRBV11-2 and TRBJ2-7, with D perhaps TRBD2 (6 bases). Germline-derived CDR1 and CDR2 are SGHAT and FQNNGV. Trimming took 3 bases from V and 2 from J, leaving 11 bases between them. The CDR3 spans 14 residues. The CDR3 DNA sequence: TGTGCCAGCAGCTTCTACGGGAGCCCCTACGAGCAGTACTTC. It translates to CASSFYGSPYEQYF.

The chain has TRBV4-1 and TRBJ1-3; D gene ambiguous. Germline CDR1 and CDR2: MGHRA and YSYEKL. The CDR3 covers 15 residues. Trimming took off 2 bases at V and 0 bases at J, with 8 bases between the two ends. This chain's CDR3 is CASSQTSTSGNTIYF. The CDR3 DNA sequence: TGCGCCAGCAGCCAAACTTCTACCTCTGGAAACACCATATATTTT.

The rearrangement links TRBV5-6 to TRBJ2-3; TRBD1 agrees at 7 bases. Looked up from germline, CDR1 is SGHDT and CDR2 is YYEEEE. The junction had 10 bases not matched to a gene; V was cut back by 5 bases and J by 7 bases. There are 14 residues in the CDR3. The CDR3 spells CASREGQATYTQYF. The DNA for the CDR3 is TGTGCCAGCAGGGAAGGACAGGCCACCTATACGCAGTATTTT.

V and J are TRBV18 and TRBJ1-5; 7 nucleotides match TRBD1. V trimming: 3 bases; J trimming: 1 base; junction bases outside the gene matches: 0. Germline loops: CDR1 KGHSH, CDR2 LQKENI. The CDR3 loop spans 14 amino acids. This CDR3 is CASSPGQSNQPQHF. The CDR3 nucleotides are TGTGCCAGCTCACCGGGACAGAGCAATCAGCCCCAGCATTTT. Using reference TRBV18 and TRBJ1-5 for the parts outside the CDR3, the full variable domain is NAGVMQNPRHLVRRRGQEARLRCSPMKGHSHVYWYRQLPEEGLKFMVYLQKENIIDESGMPKERFSAEFPKEGPSILRIQQVVRGDSAAYFCASSPGQSNQPQHFGDGTRLSIL.

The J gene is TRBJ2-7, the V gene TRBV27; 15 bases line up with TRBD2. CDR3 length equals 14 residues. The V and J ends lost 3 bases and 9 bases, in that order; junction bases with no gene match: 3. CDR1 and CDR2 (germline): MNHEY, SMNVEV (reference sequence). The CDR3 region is CASSLGLAGGTQYF. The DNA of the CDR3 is TGTGCCAGCAGTTTGGGACTAGCGGGAGGCACGCAGTACTTC.

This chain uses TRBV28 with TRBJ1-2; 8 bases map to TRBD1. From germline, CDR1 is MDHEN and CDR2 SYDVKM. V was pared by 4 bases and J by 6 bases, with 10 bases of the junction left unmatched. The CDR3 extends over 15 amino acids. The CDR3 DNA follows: TGTGCCAGCAGTTGGACAGGGTCAATAAAGGATGGCTACACCTTC. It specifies CASSWTGSIKDGYTF.